This T cell receptor beta chain came from a study of T cell changes during pregnancy in multiple sclerosis. On this clone: Different DNA sequences within this sample yield the same CDR3.

Sequencing used immunoSEQ multiplex PCR; TCRdb keeps in-frame clones, though not all of them. This table holds 60,000 to 75,000 clones, roughly 92% found once. Germline CDR1 and CDR2: LGHNA and YSLEER. CDR3 length: 14 amino acids. The V end was cut by 0 bases, the J end by 5 bases, with 9 bases between. The chain joins TRBV4-3 to TRBJ2-3; no clear D. This clonotype originated in a female donor with multiple sclerosis, enrolled in a pregnancy study. Specimen: CD8+ T cells from peripheral blood mononuclear cells, collected in the second trimester of pregnancy. DNA of the CDR3: TGCGCCAGCAGCCAAGATCGGTCCGGAGATACGCAGTATTTT. It yields the protein CASSQDRSGDTQYF.